The 9 T cell receptor beta chains reported below all come from one sample, sequenced in a study of T cell responses to AZD1222 COVID-19 vaccine. Libraries were prepared by immunoSEQ multiplex PCR; TCRdb keeps only in-frame clonotypes and omits some of them. The sample consists of fewer than 200,000 clones, approximately 90% of them appearing once. The source material was peripheral blood, sampled 28 days after the second dose of the MenACWY control vaccine. The receptor set was obtained from an adult who received the MenACWY meningococcal vaccine as a control.

This clone occurred once. The chain has TRBV28 and TRBJ2-7, with 7 bases aligning to TRBD1. V lost 6 bases and J lost 3; bases outside the gene matches: 2. The CDR3 consists of 12 residues. Germline CDR1 MDHEN, CDR2 SYDVKM. Here the CDR3 DNA reads TGTGCCAGCAGCTGGGACAGCTACGAGCAGTACTTC. This gives the protein CASSWDSYEQYF.

The CDR3 is CASSPTPPRAGGEKLFF. The CDR3 region has the DNA TGTGCCAGCTCACCAACTCCACCGAGGGCGGGCGGTGAAAAACTGTTTTTT. V gene TRBV18 combines with J gene TRBJ1-4; D is unresolved. V dropped 2 bases and J dropped 7 bases, with 20 bases sitting between them. The CDR3 contains 17 residues. Germline V gene data show CDR1 as KGHSH and CDR2 as LQKENI.

The chain is built from TRBV3-1 (or the pseudogene TRBV3-2) and TRBJ1-3, with D uncertain. Germline V gives CDR1 LGHDT, CDR2 YNNKEL (reference sequence). CDR3 length: 15 amino acids. The V end was cut by 1 base, the J end by 0 bases, with 7 bases between. CDR3 sequence: CASSQGGISGNTIYF. CDR3 coding DNA: TGTGCCAGCAGCCAAGGTGGGATCTCTGGAAACACCATATATTTT.

The chain employs TRBV28 and TRBJ2-1; D not resolved. V shed 6 bases and J shed 15 bases, with 18 bases lying between them. Germline loops: CDR1 MDHEN, CDR2 SYDVKM. The length of the CDR3 is 12 residues. This CDR3 is CASSQFPKMAFF. Written as DNA, the CDR3 is TGTGCCAGCAGCCAGTTTCCCAAGATGGCGTTCTTC.

V is TRBV28 and J is TRBJ1-2, with D unresolved. This CDR3 spans 15 amino acids. Trimming stripped 3 bases from V and 1 base from J, with 12 bases between. The germline CDR1 and CDR2 sequences are MDHEN and SYDVKM. The CDR3 region has the DNA TGTGCCAGCAGTTTCAGCGGCGGGGTTAACTATGGCTACACCTTC. It encodes CASSFSGGVNYGYTF.

This sequence joins TRBV2 and TRBJ2-7; tentative D call: TRBD2 (6 bases). There are 15 residues in the CDR3. Trimming cost V 8 bases and J 3 bases, with 20 bases left between them. The V gene's germline CDR1 is SNHLY and CDR2 FYNNEI. CDR3 sequence reads: CASVRGTGFSYEQYF. The CDR3 bases are TGTGCCAGCGTGCGCGGGACGGGATTCAGCTACGAGCAGTACTTC.

DNA for the CDR3: TGTGCCAGCAGCTCCGGGGGTTATGGCTACACCTTC. Protein sequence: CASSSGGYGYTF. The chain couples TRBV7-3 to TRBJ1-2; maybe TRBD1 (5 bases). Trimming cost V 4 bases and J 5 bases, with 8 bases left between them. CDR3 size: 12 residues. Germline values: CDR1 SGHTA, CDR2 FQGTGA.

The V call is TRBV28, the J call TRBJ1-5, with a weak D call TRBD1 (5 bases). This CDR3 has 14 amino acids. Germline lookup yields CDR1 MDHEN and CDR2 SYDVKM. The V gene lost 4 bases and the J gene lost 6 bases, with 13 bases spanning the gap. The CDR3 DNA reads TGTGCCAGCAGTTCTTCAGGGCTGGGTCAGCCCCAGCATTTT. Translating it yields CASSSSGLGQPQHF.

The chain uses TRBV6-5 and TRBJ2-2; the D gene is possibly TRBD1 (6 bases). Per germline, CDR1 MNHEY and CDR2 SVGAGI. V shed 0 bases and J shed 10 bases, with 9 bases lying between them. CDR3 length: 13 amino acids. In nucleotides, the CDR3 is TGTGCCAGCAGTTACTCGTTGGGACAGGAGCTGTTTTTT. Its protein is CASSYSLGQELFF.